This T cell receptor (beta chain) was captured by sequencing in a study of T cells in pancreatic ductal adenocarcinoma. To note about this clone: Antigen specificity is unknown.

Surgery without prior neoadjuvant therapy was the treatment of the selected pancreatic ductal adenocarcinoma patients. Findings and caveats of the study: Enrichment of CD45RO+ effector over naive T cells in tumors may bias clonality. This surgical cohort overrepresents the minority presenting with early-stage disease. Tumor samples had fewer productive templates and about 8-fold fewer unique clonotypes than blood. No significant tumor-blood clonality difference; means were about 0.12 and 0.073.

V was pared by 4 bases and J by 2 bases, with 8 bases between. CDR1 GTSNPN and CDR2 SVGIG come from the germline V gene (reference sequence). This CDR3 is built from 13 residues. The repertoire was sequenced with immunoSEQ multiplex PCR; TCRdb's copy has only in-frame clones and lacks some. Of over 90,000 clones listed, about 95% are singletons. The sequence came from a human donor with pancreatic ductal adenocarcinoma. This chain links TRBV30 with TRBJ2-2, with TRBD1 as a possible D gene (6 bases). The sample was PBMCs. The chain's CDR3 is CAWTGDNTGELFF. The CDR3 DNA reads TGTGCCTGGACAGGGGACAACACCGGGGAGCTGTTTTTT.